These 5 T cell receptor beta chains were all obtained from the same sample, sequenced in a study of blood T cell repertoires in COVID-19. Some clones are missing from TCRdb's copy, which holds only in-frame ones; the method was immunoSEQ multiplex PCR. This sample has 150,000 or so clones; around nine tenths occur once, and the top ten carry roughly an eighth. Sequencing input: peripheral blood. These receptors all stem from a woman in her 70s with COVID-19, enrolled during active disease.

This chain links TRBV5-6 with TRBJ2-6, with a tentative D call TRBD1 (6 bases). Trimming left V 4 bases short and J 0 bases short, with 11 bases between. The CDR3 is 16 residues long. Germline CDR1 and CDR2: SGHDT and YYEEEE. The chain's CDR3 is CASSIVQGSGANVLTF. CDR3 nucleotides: TGTGCCAGCAGCATCGTACAGGGCTCTGGGGCCAACGTCCTGACTTTC.

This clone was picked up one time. The CDR3 coding sequence is TGTGCCAGCAGTGAGCGGGGGCGAAAGTACGAGCAGTACTTC. It specifies CASSERGRKYEQYF. The rearrangement uses TRBV25-1 and TRBJ2-7; TRBD2 might be the D (7 bases). Trimming removed 3 bases at V and 4 bases at J, with 13 bases between. The CDR3 loop spans 14 amino acids. The germline gives CDR1 MGHDK, CDR2 SYGVNS.

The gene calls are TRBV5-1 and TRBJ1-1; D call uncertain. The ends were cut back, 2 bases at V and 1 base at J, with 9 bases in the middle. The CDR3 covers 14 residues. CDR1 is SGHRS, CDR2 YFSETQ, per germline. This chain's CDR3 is CASSFDLGNTEAFF. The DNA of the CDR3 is TGCGCCAGCAGCTTCGACCTAGGGAACACTGAAGCTTTCTTT. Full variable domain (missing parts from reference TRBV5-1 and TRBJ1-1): KAGVTQTPRYLIKTRGQQVTLSCSPISGHRSVSWYQQTPGQGLQFLFEYFSETQRNKGNFPGRFSGRQFSNSRSEMNVSTLELGDSALYLCASSFDLGNTEAFFGQGTRLTVV.

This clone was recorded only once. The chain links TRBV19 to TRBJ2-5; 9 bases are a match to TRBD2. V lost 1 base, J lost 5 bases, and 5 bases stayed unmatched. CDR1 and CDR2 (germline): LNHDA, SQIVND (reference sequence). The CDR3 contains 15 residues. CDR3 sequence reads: CASSIGGGGAETQYF. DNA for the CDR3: TGTGCCAGTAGTATAGGCGGCGGGGGGGCGGAGACCCAGTACTTC.

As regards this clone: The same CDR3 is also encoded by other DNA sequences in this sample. The DNA for the CDR3 is TGCGCCAGCAGCTTGGACAGGGGAATGAACACTGAAGCTTTCTTT. This gives the protein CASSLDRGMNTEAFF. This rearrangement joins TRBV5-1 to TRBJ1-1; TRBD1 matches 7 bases. V shed 0 bases and J 0 bases; nucleotides not matched to a gene: 2. This CDR3 has 15 residues. The germline V gene encodes CDR1 SGHRS and CDR2 YFSETQ.